This TCR beta chain was sequenced for a study of CD8 T cells in Susac syndrome. The authors reverse transcribed roughly 0.5 to 1 ug RNA with random hexamers. MiXCR, applied by TCRdb to the immunoSEQ multiplex PCR reads, yields one record per CDR3 protein. Found here are some 120,000 distinct CDR3 sequences, more than 80% of them singletons; the top ten hold less than 0.4%. Germline V gene data show CDR1 as MNHNS and CDR2 as SASEGT. The CDR3 consists of 11 residues. V lost 5 bases, J lost 11 bases, and 12 bases lay in between. This chain uses TRBV6-1 with TRBJ2-5, with D unresolved. The clonotype originates from a human donor with multiple sclerosis. The sequencing sample was made of CD8+ T cells from PBMCs. CDR3 bases: TGTGCCAGCAGTCTACGGGCCCTTCAGTACTTC. Translating gives CASSLRALQYF.